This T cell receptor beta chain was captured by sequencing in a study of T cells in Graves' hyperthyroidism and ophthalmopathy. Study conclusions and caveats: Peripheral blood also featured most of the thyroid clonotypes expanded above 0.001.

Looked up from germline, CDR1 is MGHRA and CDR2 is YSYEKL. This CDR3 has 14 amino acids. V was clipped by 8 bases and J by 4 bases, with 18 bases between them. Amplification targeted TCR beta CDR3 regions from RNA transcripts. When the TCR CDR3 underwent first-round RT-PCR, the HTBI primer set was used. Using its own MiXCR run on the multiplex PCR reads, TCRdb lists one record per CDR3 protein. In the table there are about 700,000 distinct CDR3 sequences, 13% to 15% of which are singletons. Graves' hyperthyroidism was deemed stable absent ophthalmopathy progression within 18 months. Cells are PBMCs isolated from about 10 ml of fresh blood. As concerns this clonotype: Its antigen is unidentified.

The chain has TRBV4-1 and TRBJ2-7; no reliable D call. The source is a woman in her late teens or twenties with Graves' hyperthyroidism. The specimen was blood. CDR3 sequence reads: CASSAVGNRYEQYF. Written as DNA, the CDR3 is TGCGCCAGCTCCGCGGTGGGGAATAGATACGAGCAGTACTTC.